The clone carrying this T cell receptor beta chain was picked up one time. Its antigen remains unknown. Clones were read by immunoSEQ multiplex PCR, and TCRdb kept only the in-frame ones, dropping some. This sample has around 81,000 clones, with approximately 80% found just once. This record comes from a study of neoadjuvant anti-PD-1 for oral cavity cancer. Looking at the study overall: Patients mostly received three to four biweekly nivolumab doses at 3 mg/kg before surgery. Non-progressing patients received a fourth nivolumab dose near day 43, then surgery on days 50-56.

Findings and limits, study-wide: PBMC Gini-index clonality exceeded responders' in non-responders post-nivolumab.

The receptor was isolated from a person between 40 and 85 years old with oral cavity squamous cell carcinoma. Here the sequenced sample was PBMCs, taken before nivolumab (anti-PD-1) treatment.

The CDR3 protein is CASSQPGLGTNNEQFF. DNA of the CDR3: TGTGCCAGCAGCCAACCAGGACTCGGGACCAACAATGAGCAGTTCTTC. This chain links TRBV7-9 with TRBJ2-1, with D possibly being TRBD1 or TRBD2 (5 bases each). Deletions cut 5 bases from V and 5 bases from J, with 19 bases between. CDR1 and CDR2 from the germline V gene are SEHNR and FQNEAQ (reference sequence). CDR3 size: 16 residues.